Listed below are T cell receptor beta chains from one sample, sequenced in a study of cytomegalovirus exposure and HLA in healthy donors. Assay used: immunoSEQ multiplex PCR; TCRdb lists only in-frame clones, some missing. Among under 200,000 clones, 75% to 90% were seen once, and the ten largest hold about 2.3%. Sequencing was carried out using PBMCs. The receptors come from a woman aged 18-29 years in good health and CMV-seronegative. Each CDR3 is given with its conserved first and last residue. The order of the fields is clone size, D gene, V gene, J gene, CDR3 protein, CDR3 DNA. A D gene is named only where the DNA matches it firmly. Expanded clones get a size class; other rows say once, few or many, or leave the size out.

clone size: NA
D gene: TRBD2
V gene: TRBV4-1
J gene: TRBJ2-7
CDR3 protein: CASSQGSPSGRAAGAVYYEQYF
CDR3 DNA: TGCGCCAGCAGCCAAGGATCCCCTAGCGGGAGGGCCGCGGGGGCCGTATACTACGAGCAGTACTTC

clone size: NA
D gene: NA
V gene: TRBV11-2
J gene: TRBJ2-6
CDR3 protein: CASSGQFSGANVPTF
CDR3 DNA: TGTGCCAGCAGCGGACAGTTCTCTGGGGCCAACGTCCCGACTTTC

clone size: NA
D gene: NA
V gene: TRBV20-1
J gene: TRBJ1-2
CDR3 protein: CSARADYGYTF
CDR3 DNA: TGCAGTGCTAGAGCGGACTATGGCTACACCTTC

clone size: NA
D gene: TRBD2
V gene: TRBV9
J gene: TRBJ2-4
CDR3 protein: CASSPSGRAKNIQYF
CDR3 DNA: TGTGCCAGCAGCCCTAGCGGGAGGGCCAAAAACATTCAGTACTTC

clone size: NA
D gene: NA
V gene: TRBV5-1
J gene: TRBJ2-2
CDR3 protein: CASSARGGQTNTGELFF
CDR3 DNA: TGCGCCAGCAGCGCGCGGGGTGGGCAGACGAACACCGGGGAGCTGTTTTTT

clone size: few
D gene: TRBD2
V gene: TRBV5-6
J gene: TRBJ2-1
CDR3 protein: CASSFLAGSRNEQFF
CDR3 DNA: TGTGCCAGCAGCTTTCTAGCGGGATCAAGGAATGAGCAGTTCTTC

clone size: NA
D gene: NA
V gene: TRBV11-2
J gene: TRBJ2-1
CDR3 protein: CASSREGNEQFF
CDR3 DNA: TGTGCCAGCAGCCGTGAGGGCAATGAGCAGTTCTTC

clone size: NA
D gene: TRBD1
V gene: TRBV7-9
J gene: TRBJ2-7
CDR3 protein: CASSWGGQGPYEQYF
CDR3 DNA: TGTGCCAGCAGCTGGGGGGGACAGGGGCCCTACGAGCAGTACTTC

clone size: NA
D gene: NA
V gene: TRBV27
J gene: TRBJ2-7
CDR3 protein: CASSLSVRIAPHEQYF
CDR3 DNA: TGTGCCAGCAGTTTATCGGTCAGGATAGCGCCACACGAGCAGTACTTC

clone size: once
D gene: TRBD2
V gene: TRBV4-3
J gene: TRBJ2-1
CDR3 protein: CASSPGVAGGYNEQFF
CDR3 DNA: TGCGCCAGCAGCCCCGGGGTTGCGGGAGGGTACAATGAGCAGTTCTTC

clone size: NA
D gene: TRBD2
V gene: TRBV5-4
J gene: TRBJ2-5
CDR3 protein: CASSLGAGAVRTQYF
CDR3 DNA: TGTGCCAGCAGCTTGGGAGCGGGAGCCGTAAGGACCCAGTACTTC

clone size: NA
D gene: TRBD2
V gene: TRBV27
J gene: TRBJ2-7
CDR3 protein: CASSFQGASGGAYEQYF
CDR3 DNA: TGTGCCAGCAGTTTCCAGGGCGCTAGCGGGGGGGCCTACGAGCAGTACTTC

clone size: NA
D gene: TRBD1
V gene: TRBV11-2
J gene: TRBJ1-4
CDR3 protein: CASSSQGAGNEKLFF
CDR3 DNA: TGTGCCAGCAGCTCGCAGGGGGCCGGTAATGAAAAACTGTTTTTT

clone size: NA
D gene: TRBD1
V gene: TRBV7-9
J gene: TRBJ2-7
CDR3 protein: CASSLLGQEVLYEQYF
CDR3 DNA: TGTGCCAGCAGCCTCCTGGGACAGGAGGTCCTGTACGAGCAGTACTTC

clone size: NA
D gene: NA
V gene: TRBV19
J gene: TRBJ2-7
CDR3 protein: CASSIRRDWEFEQYF
CDR3 DNA: TGTGCCAGTAGTATTCGCCGGGACTGGGAATTCGAGCAGTACTTC

clone size: NA
D gene: NA
V gene: TRBV7-2
J gene: TRBJ1-4
CDR3 protein: CASSLGGRGHNEKLFF
CDR3 DNA: TGTGCCAGCAGCTTAGGAGGCAGGGGACATAATGAAAAACTGTTTTTT

clone size: NA
D gene: TRBD1
V gene: TRBV9
J gene: TRBJ2-7
CDR3 protein: CASSATSGTGSNEQYF
CDR3 DNA: TGTGCCAGCAGCGCGACTTCCGGGACAGGGAGCAACGAGCAGTACTTC

clone size: NA
D gene: TRBD2
V gene: TRBV4-1
J gene: TRBJ2-7
CDR3 protein: CAATISPGGGEQYF
CDR3 DNA: TGCGCCGCAACCATTAGCCCGGGAGGAGGGGAGCAGTACTTC

clone size: NA
D gene: NA
V gene: TRBV5-1
J gene: TRBJ2-2
CDR3 protein: CASSSKIGTQNTGELFF
CDR3 DNA: TGCGCCAGCAGCTCAAAGATCGGGACACAGAACACCGGGGAGCTGTTTTTT

clone size: NA
D gene: TRBD2
V gene: TRBV5-8
J gene: TRBJ2-7
CDR3 protein: CASSLGTFGGRAAGYEQYF
CDR3 DNA: TGTGCCAGCAGCTTGGGTACGTTCGGCGGGAGGGCCGCCGGATACGAGCAGTACTTC

clone size: few
D gene: TRBD1
V gene: TRBV6-5
J gene: TRBJ1-6
CDR3 protein: CASSYTPGQTNSPLHF
CDR3 DNA: TGTGCCAGCAGTTACACCCCGGGACAGACCAATTCACCCCTCCACTTT

clone size: NA
D gene: TRBD2
V gene: TRBV9
J gene: TRBJ2-1
CDR3 protein: CASSVDGTRYNEQFF
CDR3 DNA: TGTGCCAGCAGCGTAGACGGGACTAGATACAATGAGCAGTTCTTC

clone size: NA
D gene: TRBD2
V gene: TRBV2
J gene: TRBJ2-1
CDR3 protein: CASSDRGGAHYNEQFF
CDR3 DNA: TGTGCCAGCAGTGATCGCGGGGGGGCCCACTACAATGAGCAGTTCTTC

clone size: once
D gene: NA
V gene: TRBV11-3
J gene: TRBJ2-3
CDR3 protein: CASSLQGRFLGDTQYF
CDR3 DNA: TGTGCCAGCAGCTTACAGGGTAGGTTCTTGGGAGATACGCAGTATTTT

clone size: NA
D gene: NA
V gene: TRBV5-1
J gene: TRBJ2-5
CDR3 protein: CASSSVAGVETQYF
CDR3 DNA: TGCGCCAGCAGTTCGGTGGCAGGGGTAGAGACCCAGTACTTC

clone size: NA
D gene: TRBD2
V gene: TRBV4-1
J gene: TRBJ2-7
CDR3 protein: CASSQEAGRLTYEQYF
CDR3 DNA: TGCGCCAGCAGCCAAGAAGCGGGACGGCTGACCTACGAGCAGTACTTC

clone size: NA
D gene: NA
V gene: TRBV10-1
J gene: TRBJ2-7
CDR3 protein: CASSGSPPYEQYF
CDR3 DNA: TGCGCCAGCTCAGGGTCCCCCCCCTACGAGCAGTACTTC

clone size: NA
D gene: NA
V gene: TRBV15
J gene: TRBJ1-5
CDR3 protein: CATRGGNQPQHF
CDR3 DNA: TGTGCCACCCGGGGGGGGAATCAGCCCCAGCATTTT

clone size: NA
D gene: NA
V gene: TRBV9
J gene: TRBJ2-7
CDR3 protein: CASSAGDGTYEQYF
CDR3 DNA: TGTGCCAGCAGCGCCGGCGACGGGACCTACGAGCAGTACTTC

clone size: NA
D gene: NA
V gene: TRBV14
J gene: TRBJ1-1
CDR3 protein: CASSQGTGSGTEAFF
CDR3 DNA: TGTGCCAGCAGCCAAGGTACAGGATCGGGCACTGAAGCTTTCTTT

clone size: NA
D gene: TRBD1
V gene: TRBV11-2
J gene: TRBJ1-3
CDR3 protein: CASSAGQSSGNTIYF
CDR3 DNA: TGTGCCAGCAGCGCGGGACAGAGCTCTGGAAACACCATATATTTT

clone size: few
D gene: NA
V gene: TRBV5-1
J gene: TRBJ1-5
CDR3 protein: CASSLGQNQPQHF
CDR3 DNA: TGCGCCAGCAGCTTGGGGCAGAATCAGCCCCAGCATTTT

clone size: NA
D gene: NA
V gene: TRBV29-1
J gene: TRBJ1-1
CDR3 protein: CSVDGGTEAFF
CDR3 DNA: TGCAGCGTTGACGGGGGAACTGAAGCTTTCTTT

clone size: NA
D gene: NA
V gene: TRBV5-6
J gene: TRBJ2-2
CDR3 protein: CASSHGETGELFF
CDR3 DNA: TGTGCCAGCAGCCATGGAGAGACCGGGGAGCTGTTTTTT

clone size: NA
D gene: TRBD2
V gene: TRBV6-5
J gene: TRBJ2-1
CDR3 protein: CASRTDRAGYNEQFF
CDR3 DNA: TGTGCCAGCAGGACCGATAGAGCGGGATACAATGAGCAGTTCTTC

clone size: NA
D gene: TRBD1
V gene: TRBV27
J gene: TRBJ1-2
CDR3 protein: CASSLWAGTDLAGGYTF
CDR3 DNA: TGTGCCAGCAGTTTATGGGCCGGGACAGACTTGGCGGGAGGCTACACCTTC

clone size: NA
D gene: TRBD2
V gene: TRBV5-1
J gene: TRBJ2-2
CDR3 protein: CASTGLAVNTGELFF
CDR3 DNA: TGCGCCAGCACGGGACTAGCGGTGAACACCGGGGAGCTGTTTTTT

clone size: NA
D gene: TRBD2
V gene: TRBV11-2
J gene: TRBJ2-1
CDR3 protein: CASSFPHGLAGEDNEQFF
CDR3 DNA: TGTGCCAGCAGCTTCCCCCACGGACTAGCGGGAGAAGACAATGAGCAGTTCTTC

clone size: NA
D gene: NA
V gene: TRBV5-1
J gene: TRBJ2-5
CDR3 protein: CASSLGTSGGQETQYF
CDR3 DNA: TGCGCCAGCAGCTTGGGGACCTCCGGGGGCCAAGAGACCCAGTACTTC

clone size: NA
D gene: NA
V gene: TRBV7-9
J gene: TRBJ2-5
CDR3 protein: CASSPPVGGGGETQYF
CDR3 DNA: TGTGCCAGCAGCCCCCCGGTTGGGGGCGGGGGAGAGACCCAGTACTTC

clone size: NA
D gene: TRBD1
V gene: TRBV6-1
J gene: TRBJ1-3
CDR3 protein: CASSTGQGVGNTIYF
CDR3 DNA: TGTGCCAGCAGTACGGGACAGGGTGTCGGAAACACCATATATTTT

clone size: NA
D gene: TRBD1
V gene: TRBV19
J gene: TRBJ2-7
CDR3 protein: CASSTPGQLYEQYF
CDR3 DNA: TGTGCCAGTAGTACCCCGGGACAGCTATACGAGCAGTACTTC

clone size: NA
D gene: TRBD1
V gene: TRBV4-3
J gene: TRBJ1-2
CDR3 protein: CASSQELRTGDNYGYTF
CDR3 DNA: TGCGCCAGCAGCCAAGAGCTCAGGACAGGTGATAACTATGGCTACACCTTC

clone size: NA
D gene: NA
V gene: TRBV15
J gene: TRBJ2-7
CDR3 protein: CATSRDRRVQYF
CDR3 DNA: TGTGCCACCAGCAGAGATCGACGGGTCCAGTACTTC

clone size: NA
D gene: TRBD1
V gene: TRBV27
J gene: TRBJ2-7
CDR3 protein: CASSSSGQGRTRAYEQYF
CDR3 DNA: TGTGCCAGCAGTTCATCGGGACAGGGAAGGACTCGAGCCTACGAGCAGTACTTC

clone size: NA
D gene: NA
V gene: TRBV7-4
J gene: TRBJ1-1
CDR3 protein: CASSLGRMRAFF
CDR3 DNA: TGTGCCAGCAGCTTAGGGAGGATGAGGGCTTTCTTT

clone size: NA
D gene: NA
V gene: TRBV5-4
J gene: TRBJ2-5
CDR3 protein: CASSFDQGRQETQYF
CDR3 DNA: TGTGCCAGCAGCTTTGACCAGGGGAGACAAGAGACCCAGTACTTC

clone size: NA
D gene: TRBD2
V gene: TRBV27
J gene: TRBJ2-2
CDR3 protein: CASNPTPRRSGGATGELFF
CDR3 DNA: TGTGCCAGCAATCCGACCCCACGTAGAAGCGGGGGAGCTACCGGGGAGCTGTTTTTT

clone size: once
D gene: NA
V gene: TRBV27
J gene: TRBJ2-2
CDR3 protein: CASSLRTGELFF
CDR3 DNA: TGTGCCAGCAGTTTGCGCACCGGGGAGCTGTTTTTT

clone size: NA
D gene: NA
V gene: TRBV29-1
J gene: TRBJ1-2
CDR3 protein: CSVHEQGVGGYGYTF
CDR3 DNA: TGCAGCGTGCACGAACAGGGTGTGGGTGGCTATGGCTACACCTTC

clone size: NA
D gene: TRBD2
V gene: TRBV2
J gene: TRBJ2-2
CDR3 protein: CASSQGRTAGTTLNTGELFF
CDR3 DNA: TGTGCCAGCAGTCAAGGGCGGACGGCCGGGACTACACTGAACACCGGGGAGCTGTTTTTT

clone size: NA
D gene: TRBD1
V gene: TRBV4-1
J gene: TRBJ1-2
CDR3 protein: CASSLLLQGSYGYTF
CDR3 DNA: TGCGCCAGCAGCCTGCTGCTACAGGGGAGCTATGGCTACACCTTC

clone size: once
D gene: NA
V gene: TRBV5-4
J gene: TRBJ1-6
CDR3 protein: CASSLGRGNLAGYNSPLHF
CDR3 DNA: TGTGCCAGCAGCCTTGGACGGGGGAACTTGGCGGGGTATAATTCACCCCTCCACTTT

clone size: NA
D gene: TRBD1
V gene: TRBV6-5
J gene: TRBJ1-1
CDR3 protein: CASSRQGAPTEAFF
CDR3 DNA: TGTGCCAGCAGTCGACAGGGGGCGCCCACTGAAGCTTTCTTT

clone size: NA
D gene: TRBD2
V gene: TRBV5-1
J gene: TRBJ2-2
CDR3 protein: CASTHAASGENTGELFF
CDR3 DNA: TGCGCCAGCACACACGCTGCAAGCGGGGAAAACACCGGGGAGCTGTTTTTT